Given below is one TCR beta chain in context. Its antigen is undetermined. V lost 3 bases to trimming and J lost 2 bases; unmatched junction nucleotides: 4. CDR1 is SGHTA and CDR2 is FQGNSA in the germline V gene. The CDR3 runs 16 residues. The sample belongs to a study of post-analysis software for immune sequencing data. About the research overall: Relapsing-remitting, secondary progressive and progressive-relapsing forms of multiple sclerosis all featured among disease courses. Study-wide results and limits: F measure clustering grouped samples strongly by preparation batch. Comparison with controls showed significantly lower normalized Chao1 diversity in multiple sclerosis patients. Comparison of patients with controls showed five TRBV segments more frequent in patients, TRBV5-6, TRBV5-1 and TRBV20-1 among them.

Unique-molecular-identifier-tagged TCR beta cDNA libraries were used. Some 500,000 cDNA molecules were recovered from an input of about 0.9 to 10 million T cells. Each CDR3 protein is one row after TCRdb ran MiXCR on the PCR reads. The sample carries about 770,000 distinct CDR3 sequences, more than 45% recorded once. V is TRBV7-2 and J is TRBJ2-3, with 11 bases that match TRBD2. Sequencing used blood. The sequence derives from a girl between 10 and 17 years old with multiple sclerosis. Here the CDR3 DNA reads TGTGCCAGCAGCTTTCGGACTAGCGGGTTCACAGATACGCAGTATTTT. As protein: CASSFRTSGFTDTQYF.